This record concerns one TCR beta chain sequence. This record comes from a study of blood T cell repertoires in COVID-19. Overall study: The United States, Italy and Spain supplied acute and convalescent COVID-19 samples. PBMCs, B-cell-depleted T cells, or T cells were the source of the cDNA or gDNA that made up the material.

As handled by the study authors: It was from reference gene primer amplification that nucleated cell counts were estimated. The repertoire was sequenced with immunoSEQ multiplex PCR; TCRdb's copy has only in-frame clones and lacks some. From that table come the V and J calls and clone size; the DNA was used to work out D and trimming. The table has over 150,000 clones, nearly 90% seen once. Followed over time, Seattle patients had been enrolled while infection was active. Sequenced material: peripheral blood. This TCR derives from a man aged 50 to 59 with COVID-19, enrolled during active disease.

The CDR3 DNA is TGTGCCAGCAGCTTACTGTACAGGGGGCGAATGAACACTGAAGCTTTCTTT. Amino acids: CASSLLYRGRMNTEAFF. The gene calls are TRBV7-3 and TRBJ1-1; TRBD1 matches 9 bases. The CDR3 has 17 amino acids. CDR1 is SGHTA, CDR2 FQGTGA, per germline. Trimming cost V 2 bases and J 0 bases; bases outside gene matches: 7.